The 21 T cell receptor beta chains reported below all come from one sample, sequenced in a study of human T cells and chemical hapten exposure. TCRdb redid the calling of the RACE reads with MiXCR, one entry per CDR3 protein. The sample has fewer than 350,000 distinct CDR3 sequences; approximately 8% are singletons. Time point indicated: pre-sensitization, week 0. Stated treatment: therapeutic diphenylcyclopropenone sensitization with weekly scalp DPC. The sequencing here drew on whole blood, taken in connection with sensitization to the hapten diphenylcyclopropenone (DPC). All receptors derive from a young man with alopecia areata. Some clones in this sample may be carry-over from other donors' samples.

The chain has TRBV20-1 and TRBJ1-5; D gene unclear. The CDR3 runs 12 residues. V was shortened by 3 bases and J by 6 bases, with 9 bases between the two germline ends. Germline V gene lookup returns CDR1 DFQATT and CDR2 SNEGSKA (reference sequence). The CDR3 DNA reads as TGCAGTGCTAGTTACGGCAGTCAGCCCCAGCATTTT. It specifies CSASYGSQPQHF.

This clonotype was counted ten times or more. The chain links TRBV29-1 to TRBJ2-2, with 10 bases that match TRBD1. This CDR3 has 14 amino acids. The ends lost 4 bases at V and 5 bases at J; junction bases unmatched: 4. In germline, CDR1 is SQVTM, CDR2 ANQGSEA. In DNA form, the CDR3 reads TGCAGCGTTGTTGGACAGGGGGATACCGGGGAGCTGTTTTTT. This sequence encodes CSVVGQGDTGELFF.

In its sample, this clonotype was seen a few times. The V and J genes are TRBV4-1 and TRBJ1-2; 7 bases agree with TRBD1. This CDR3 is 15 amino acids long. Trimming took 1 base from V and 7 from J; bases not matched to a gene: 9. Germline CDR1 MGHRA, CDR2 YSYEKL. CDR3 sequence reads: CASSQAGRGGAGYTF. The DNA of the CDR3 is TGCGCCAGCAGCCAAGCGGGCAGGGGGGGAGCTGGCTACACCTTC.

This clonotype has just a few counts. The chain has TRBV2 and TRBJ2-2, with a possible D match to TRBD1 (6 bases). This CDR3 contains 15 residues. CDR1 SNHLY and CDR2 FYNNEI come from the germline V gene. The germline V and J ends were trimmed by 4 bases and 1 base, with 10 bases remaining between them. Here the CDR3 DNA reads TGTGCCAGCAGTGTAGAACAGGGGAACACCGGGGAGCTGTTTTTT. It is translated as CASSVEQGNTGELFF.

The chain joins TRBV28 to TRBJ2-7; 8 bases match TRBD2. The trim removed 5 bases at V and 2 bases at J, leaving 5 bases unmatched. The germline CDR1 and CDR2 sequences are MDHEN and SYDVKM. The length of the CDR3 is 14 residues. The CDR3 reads CASSPGGAPYEQYF. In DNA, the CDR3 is TGTGCCAGCAGTCCCGGGGGGGCCCCCTACGAGCAGTACTTC. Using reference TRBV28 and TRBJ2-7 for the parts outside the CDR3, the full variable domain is DVKVTQSSRYLVKRTGEKVFLECVQDMDHENMFWYRQDPGLGLRLIYFSYDVKMKEKGDIPEGYSVSREKKERFSLILESASTNQTSMYLCASSPGGAPYEQYFGPGTRLTVT.

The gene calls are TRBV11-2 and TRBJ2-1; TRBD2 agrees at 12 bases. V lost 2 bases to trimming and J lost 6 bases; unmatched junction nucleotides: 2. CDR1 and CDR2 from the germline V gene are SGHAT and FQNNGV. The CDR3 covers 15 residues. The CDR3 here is CASSLSSGGGNEQFF. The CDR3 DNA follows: TGTGCCAGCAGCTTATCTAGCGGGGGGGGCAATGAGCAGTTCTTC. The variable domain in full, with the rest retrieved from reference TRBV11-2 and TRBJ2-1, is EAGVAQSPRYKIIEKRQSVAFWCNPISGHATLYWYQQILGQGPKLLIQFQNNGVVDDSQLPKDRFSAERLKGVDSTLKIQPAKLEDSAVYLCASSLSSGGGNEQFFGPGTRLTVL.

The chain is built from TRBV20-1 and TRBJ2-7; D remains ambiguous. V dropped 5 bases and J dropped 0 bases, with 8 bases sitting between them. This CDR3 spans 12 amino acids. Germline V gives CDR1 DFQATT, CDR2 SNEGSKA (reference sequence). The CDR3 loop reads CSAPRFSYEQYV. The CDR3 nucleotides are TGCAGTGCTCCCCGGTTCTCCTACGAGCAGTACGTC.

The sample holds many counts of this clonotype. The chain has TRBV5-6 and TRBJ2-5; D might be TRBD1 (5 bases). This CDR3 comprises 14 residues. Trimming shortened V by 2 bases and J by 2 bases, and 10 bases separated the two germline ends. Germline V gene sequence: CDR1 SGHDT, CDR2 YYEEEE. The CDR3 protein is CASSFRRGQETQYF. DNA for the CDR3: TGTGCCAGCAGCTTTAGAAGGGGACAAGAGACCCAGTACTTC.

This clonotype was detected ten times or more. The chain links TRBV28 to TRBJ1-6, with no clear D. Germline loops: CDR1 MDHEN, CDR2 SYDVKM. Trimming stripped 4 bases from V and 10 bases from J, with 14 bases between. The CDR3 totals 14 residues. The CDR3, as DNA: TGTGCCAGCAGTTCGGGCGAGGGAGGATCACCCCTCCACTTT. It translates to CASSSGEGGSPLHF.

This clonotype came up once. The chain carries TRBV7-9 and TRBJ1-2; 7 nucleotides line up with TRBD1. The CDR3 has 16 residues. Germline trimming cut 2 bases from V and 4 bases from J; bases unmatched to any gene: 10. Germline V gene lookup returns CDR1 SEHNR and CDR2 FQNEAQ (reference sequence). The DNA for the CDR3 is TGTGCCAGCAGCTTACTATTGGGAAGGACAGGCTATGGCTACACCTTC. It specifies CASSLLLGRTGYGYTF. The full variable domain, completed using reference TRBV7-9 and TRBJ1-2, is DTGVSQNPRHKITKRGQNVTFRCDPISEHNRLYWYRQTLGQGPEFLTYFQNEAQLEKSRLLSDRFSAERPKGSFSTLEIQRTEQGDSAMYLCASSLLLGRTGYGYTFGSGTRLTVV.

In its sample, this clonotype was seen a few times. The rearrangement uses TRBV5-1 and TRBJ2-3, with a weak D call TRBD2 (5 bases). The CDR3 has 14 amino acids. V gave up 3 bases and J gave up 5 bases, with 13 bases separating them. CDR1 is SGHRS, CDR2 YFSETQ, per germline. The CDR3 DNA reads TGCGCCAGCAGCTGGACTTCCGGCGGAGATACGCAGTATTTT. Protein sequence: CASSWTSGGDTQYF.

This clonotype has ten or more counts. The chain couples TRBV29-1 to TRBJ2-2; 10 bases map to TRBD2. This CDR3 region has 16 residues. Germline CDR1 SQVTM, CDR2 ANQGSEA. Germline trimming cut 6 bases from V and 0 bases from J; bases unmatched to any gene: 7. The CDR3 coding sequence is TGCAGCGTGGGTCGGACTAGCGGAGCGAACACCGGGGAGCTGTTTTTT. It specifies CSVGRTSGANTGELFF.

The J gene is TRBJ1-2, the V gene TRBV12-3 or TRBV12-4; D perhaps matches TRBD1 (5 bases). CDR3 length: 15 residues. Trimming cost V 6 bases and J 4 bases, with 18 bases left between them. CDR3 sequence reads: CASSLGRGTIYGYTF. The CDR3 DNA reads TGTGCCAGCAGCCTGGGCCGGGGCACAATCTATGGCTACACCTTC.

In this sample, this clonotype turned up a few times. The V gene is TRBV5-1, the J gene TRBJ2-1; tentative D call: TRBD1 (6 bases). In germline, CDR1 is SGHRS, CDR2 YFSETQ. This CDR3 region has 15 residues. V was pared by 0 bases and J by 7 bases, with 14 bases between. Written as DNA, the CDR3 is TGCGCCAGCAGCTTGGCAAGGACAGAAGGGAATGAGCAGTTCTTC. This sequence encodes CASSLARTEGNEQFF.

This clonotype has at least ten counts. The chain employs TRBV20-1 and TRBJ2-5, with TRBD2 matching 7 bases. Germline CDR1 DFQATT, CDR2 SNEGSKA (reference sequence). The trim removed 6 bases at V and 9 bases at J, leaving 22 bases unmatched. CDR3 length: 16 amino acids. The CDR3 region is CSARRESGITQGAQYF. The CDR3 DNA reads TGCAGTGCCAGAAGGGAAAGCGGGATCACCCAAGGGGCCCAGTACTTC.

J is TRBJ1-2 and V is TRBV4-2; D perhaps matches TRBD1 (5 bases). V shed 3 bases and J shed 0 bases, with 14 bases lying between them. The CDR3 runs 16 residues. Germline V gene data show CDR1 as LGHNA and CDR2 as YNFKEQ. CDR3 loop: CASSHSEGDSNYGYTF. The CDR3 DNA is TGTGCCAGCAGCCATTCAGAAGGGGACTCTAACTATGGCTACACCTTC.

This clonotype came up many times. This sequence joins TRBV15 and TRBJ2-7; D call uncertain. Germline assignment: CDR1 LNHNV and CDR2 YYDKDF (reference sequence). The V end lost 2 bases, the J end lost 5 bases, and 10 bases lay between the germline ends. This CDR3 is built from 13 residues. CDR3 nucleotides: TGTGCCACCAGCAGATCAGGTGACCACGAGCAGTACTTC. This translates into CATSRSGDHEQYF.

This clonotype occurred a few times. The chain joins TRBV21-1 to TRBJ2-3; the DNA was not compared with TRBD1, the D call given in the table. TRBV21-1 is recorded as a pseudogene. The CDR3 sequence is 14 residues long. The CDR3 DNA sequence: TGTGCCAGCAGTGGGCGGGGTAGCACAGATACGCAGTATTTT. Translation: CASSGRGSTDTQYF.

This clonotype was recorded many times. Written as DNA, the CDR3 is TGTGCCAGCAGCCCGTGGACTACCGGCCAGACCCAGTACTTC. Translating gives CASSPWTTGQTQYF. The J gene is TRBJ2-5, the V gene TRBV27, with a tentative D call TRBD2 (6 bases). This CDR3 region has 14 residues. In germline, CDR1 is MNHEY, CDR2 SMNVEV (reference sequence). Trimming stripped 6 bases from V and 6 bases from J, with 17 bases between.

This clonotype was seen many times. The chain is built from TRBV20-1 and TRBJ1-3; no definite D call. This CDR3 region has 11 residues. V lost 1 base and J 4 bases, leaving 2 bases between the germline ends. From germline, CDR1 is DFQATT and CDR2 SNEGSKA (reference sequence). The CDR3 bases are TGCAGTGCTAGAGGCGGAAACACCATATATTTT. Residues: CSARGGNTIYF.

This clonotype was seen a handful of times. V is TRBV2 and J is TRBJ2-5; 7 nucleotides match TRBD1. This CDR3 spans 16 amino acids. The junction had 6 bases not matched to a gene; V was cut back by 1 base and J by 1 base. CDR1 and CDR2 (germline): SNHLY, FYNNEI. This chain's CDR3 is CASSEDAAGGQETQYF. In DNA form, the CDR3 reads TGTGCCAGCAGTGAAGACGCGGCAGGGGGCCAAGAGACCCAGTACTTC.